The sequence of this T cell receptor (beta chain) was determined in a study of beta chain features in type 1 diabetes. The whole isolated RNA underwent reverse transcription, so sequencing captured expressed TCRB transcripts. Measured with immunoSEQ multiplex PCR; TCRdb has only the in-frame clones, and not every one. The profile shows roughly 310,000 clones, about 10% of them singletons. One heparinised draw, averaging roughly 110 mL, was taken per donor. Trimming removed 0 bases from V and 5 bases from J, with 8 bases in between. This CDR3 region has 14 residues. CDR1 SGHRS and CDR2 YFSETQ come from the germline V gene.

The gene calls are TRBV5-1 and TRBJ2-2; tentative D call: TRBD2 (5 bases). The sequencing input was naive CD4+ T cells from blood. The TCR comes from a woman under 40 in good health. Here the CDR3 DNA reads TGCGCCAGCAGCTTGGCGACGGGGACCGGGGAGCTGTTTTTT. Protein sequence: CASSLATGTGELFF.